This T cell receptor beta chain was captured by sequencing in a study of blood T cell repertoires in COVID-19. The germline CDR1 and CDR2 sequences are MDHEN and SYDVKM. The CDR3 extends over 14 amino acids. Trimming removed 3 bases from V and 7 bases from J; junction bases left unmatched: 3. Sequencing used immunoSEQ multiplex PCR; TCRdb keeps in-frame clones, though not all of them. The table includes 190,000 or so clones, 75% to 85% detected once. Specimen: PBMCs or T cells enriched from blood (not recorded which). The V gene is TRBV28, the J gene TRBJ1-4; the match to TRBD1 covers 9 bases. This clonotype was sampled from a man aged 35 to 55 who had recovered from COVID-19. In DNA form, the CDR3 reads TGTGCCAGCAGTTTGGACAGGGGCCGTGAAAAACTGTTTTTT. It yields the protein CASSLDRGREKLFF.